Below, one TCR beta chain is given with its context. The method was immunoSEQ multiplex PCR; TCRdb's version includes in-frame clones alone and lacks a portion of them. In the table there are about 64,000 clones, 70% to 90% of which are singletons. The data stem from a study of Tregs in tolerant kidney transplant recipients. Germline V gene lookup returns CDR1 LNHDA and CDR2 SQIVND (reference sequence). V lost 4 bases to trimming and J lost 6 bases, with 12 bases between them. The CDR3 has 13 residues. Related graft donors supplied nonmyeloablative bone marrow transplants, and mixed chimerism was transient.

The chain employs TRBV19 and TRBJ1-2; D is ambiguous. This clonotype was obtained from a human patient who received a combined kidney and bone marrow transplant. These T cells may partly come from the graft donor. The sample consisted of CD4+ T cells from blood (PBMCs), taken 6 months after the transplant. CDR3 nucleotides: TGTGCCAGTAGTACAACAAATCCCCATGGCTACACCTTC. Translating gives CASSTTNPHGYTF. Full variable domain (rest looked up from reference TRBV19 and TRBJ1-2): DGGITQSPKYLFRKEGQNVTLSCEQNLNHDAMYWYRQDPGQGLRLIYYSQIVNDFQKGDIAEGYSVSREKKESFPLTVTSAQKNPTAFYLCASSTTNPHGYTFGSGTRLTVV.